The T cell receptor (beta chain) under discussion was sequenced for a study of CD8+ T cells in alopecia areata. Overall study context: Patients received oral tofacitinib, 5 to 10 mg twice daily, for moderate-to-severe alopecia areata. Patients remained on tofacitinib for 6 to 18 months and then went 6 months without it. Study-wide findings and caveats: Normal scalp showed lower clonality than lesional scalp, especially alopecia totalis/universalis.

Peripheral blood and lesional scalp punch biopsies came from alopecia areata patients. This clone was counted only a few times. Its antigen is not identified. Isolated RNA was reverse transcribed into cDNA used as the sequencing template. The repertoire was sequenced with immunoSEQ multiplex PCR; TCRdb's copy has only in-frame clones and lacks some. Of approximately 180,000 clones in the sample, 67% are singletons; the top ten hold approximately 10%. The V and J ends lost 6 bases and 0 bases respectively, with 15 bases between them. Per the germline V gene, CDR1 is SGHDT and CDR2 is YYEEEE. The CDR3 runs 16 residues.

The chain recombines TRBV5-6 with TRBJ2-2; D remains unclear. Sequences were derived from CD8+ T cells sorted from blood, sampled at week 0. The clonotype comes from a human donor with alopecia areata. This chain's CDR3 is CASIHRAAPNTGELFF. CDR3 nucleotides: TGTGCCAGCATCCACAGAGCAGCCCCGAACACCGGGGAGCTGTTTTTT.